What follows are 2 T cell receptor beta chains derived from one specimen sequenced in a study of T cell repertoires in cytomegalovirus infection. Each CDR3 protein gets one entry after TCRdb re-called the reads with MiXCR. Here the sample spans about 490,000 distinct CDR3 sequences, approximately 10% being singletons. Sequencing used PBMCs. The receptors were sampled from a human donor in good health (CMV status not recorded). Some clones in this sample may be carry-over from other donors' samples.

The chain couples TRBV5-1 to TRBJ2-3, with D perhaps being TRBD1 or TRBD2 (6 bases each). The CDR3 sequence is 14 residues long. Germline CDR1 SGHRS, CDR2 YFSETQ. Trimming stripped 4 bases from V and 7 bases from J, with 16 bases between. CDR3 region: CASSGGRQSYTQYF. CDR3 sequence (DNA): TGCGCCAGCAGCGGGGGGCGCCAGTCCTATACGCAGTATTTT.

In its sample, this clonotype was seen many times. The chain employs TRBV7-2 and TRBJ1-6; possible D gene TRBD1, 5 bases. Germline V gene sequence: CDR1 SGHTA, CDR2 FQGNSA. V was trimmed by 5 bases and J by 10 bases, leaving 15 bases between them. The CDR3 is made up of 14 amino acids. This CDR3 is CASSPDSYFSPLHF. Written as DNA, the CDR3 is TGTGCCAGCAGCCCAGACAGCTATTTCTCACCCCTCCACTTT.